The 5 T cell receptor beta chains below all came from one sample that was sequenced in a study of glioma-infiltrating T cells. Amplification of TCR alpha and beta CDR3 regions from RNA used iRepertoire nested multiplex PCR. From the multiplex PCR reads, TCRdb called clonotypes with MiXCR, one entry per CDR3 protein. The data contain about 190,000 distinct CDR3 sequences, more than 25% of them singletons. The sample taken for sequencing was glioma tissue, nonneoplastic brain tissue, or PBMCs (not recorded which). The source of these receptors is a human donor with low-grade glioma or glioblastoma, undergoing nonglioma brain surgery, or in good health (not recorded which).

With regard to this clonotype: A much larger clone is a single base away; this may be a read error. The J gene is TRBJ1-2, the V gene TRBV4-1; 7 bases match TRBD1. The germline V gene encodes CDR1 MGHRA and CDR2 YSYEKL. Trimming removed 6 bases from V and 8 bases from J; junction bases left unmatched: 12. CDR3 length equals 14 residues. The CDR3 reads CASRRNRGGEGYTF. The CDR3, as DNA: TGCGCCAGCAGACGCAACAGGGGCGGGGAAGGCTACACCTTC.

This clonotype occurred many times. CDR3 in amino acids: CASSQDAHRINEQYF. CDR3 coding DNA: TGTGCCAGCAGCCAAGATGCGCACAGGATAAACGAGCAGTACTTC. The rearrangement uses TRBV3-1 and TRBJ2-7, with D possibly being TRBD1 (5 bases). Between the trimmed V and J ends, which lost 0 bases and 5 bases, there was a span of 14 bases. The CDR3 is 15 residues long. CDR1 LGHDT and CDR2 YNNKEL come from the germline V gene (reference sequence).

As for this clonotype: The germline gene is not matched at one end of the junction; a read error may be the cause. The chain is built from TRBV6-1 and TRBJ2-1; TRBD2 matches at 10 bases. Germline V gene data show CDR1 as MNHNS and CDR2 as SASEGT. The CDR3 spans 14 residues. The CDR3 reads CASSAGLASDEQFF. CDR3 sequence (DNA): TGCGCCAGCAGTGCGGGACTAGCGAGCGATGAGCAGTTCTTC.

This clonotype was counted at least ten times. V and J are TRBV7-2 and TRBJ1-4; 8 bases are shared with TRBD1. The germline V gene encodes CDR1 SGHTA and CDR2 FQGNSA. J gave up 4 bases and V 5 bases, and 3 bases lay outside the gene matches. The CDR3 consists of 14 residues. The CDR3 DNA reads TGTGCCAGCAGCCGGGACAGGAGTAATGAAAAACTGTTTTTT. This sequence encodes CASSRDRSNEKLFF.

This clonotype was counted at least ten times. The chain joins TRBV15 to TRBJ2-1, with D uncertain. CDR3 size: 14 residues. Germline V gives CDR1 LNHNV, CDR2 YYDKDF (reference sequence). V was cut by 0 bases and J by 5 bases, with 8 bases left in between. The CDR3 DNA follows: TGTGCCACCAGCAGAGAATTGGCTCACAATGAGCAGTTCTTC. It codes for CATSRELAHNEQFF. Complete variable domain (other parts from reference TRBV15 and TRBJ2-1): DAMVIQNPRYQVTQFGKPVTLSCSQTLNHNVMYWYQQKSSQAPKLLFHYYDKDFNNEADTPDNFQSRRPNTSFCFLDIRSPGLGDTAMYLCATSRELAHNEQFFGPGTRLTVL.